The rows below give T cell receptor beta chains drawn from one sample of a study of T cell responses to AZD1222 COVID-19 vaccine. Data came from immunoSEQ multiplex PCR; TCRdb stores just in-frame clones and leaves some out. The sample contains about 160,000 clones, 80% to 90% of which appear only once. The sample in question was peripheral blood, obtained on day 0 of AZD1222 vaccination. The receptors originated from an adult in good health. Both conserved end residues are part of each CDR3. D genes are given only for firm matches. Clone size is stated in some rows and not others, as once, few, many or a class when expanded.

>TRBD1|TRBV18|15|-|TRBJ1-6
CASSPPGQGTSPLHF
TGTGCCAGCTCACCACCGGGACAGGGGACTTCACCCCTCCACTTT
>-|TRBV2|16|-|TRBJ1-4
CASSEALRGVAEKLFF
TGTGCCAGCAGTGAAGCGCTTCGAGGGGTCGCTGAAAAACTGTTTTTT
>-|TRBV7-2|12|-|TRBJ2-3
CASSSRRDTQYF
TGTGCCAGCAGCTCGAGGAGAGATACGCAGTATTTT
>-|TRBV19|14|-|TRBJ1-1
CASSIGAANTEAFF
TGTGCCAGTAGTATCGGGGCCGCGAACACTGAAGCTTTCTTT
>-|TRBV27|13|-|TRBJ2-1
CASSDTWDNEQFF
TGTGCCAGCAGCGATACTTGGGACAATGAGCAGTTCTTC
>TRBD2|TRBV10-2|15|-|TRBJ2-1
CASSEWRGADNEQFF
TGCGCCAGCAGTGAGTGGCGGGGGGCCGACAATGAGCAGTTCTTC
>-|TRBV9|14|-|TRBJ2-7
CASSVQLTSYEQYF
TGTGCCAGCAGCGTACAGCTCACATCCTACGAGCAGTACTTC
>TRBD1|TRBV19|15|-|TRBJ1-1
CASSRGTGLNTEAFF
TGTGCCAGTAGTAGGGGGACAGGGTTGAACACTGAAGCTTTCTTT
>-|TRBV29-1|11|-|TRBJ1-2
CSVESGYGYTF
TGCAGCGTTGAGTCCGGCTATGGCTACACCTTC
>TRBD1|TRBV4-1|15|-|TRBJ1-5
CASSERDRQNQPQHF
TGCGCCAGCAGCGAAAGGGACAGGCAGAATCAGCCCCAGCATTTT
>TRBD1|TRBV29-1|15|-|TRBJ2-7
CSVEEWGQSSYEQYF
TGCAGCGTTGAGGAGTGGGGACAGAGCTCCTACGAGCAGTACTTC
>TRBD2|TRBV10-3|15|-|TRBJ2-3
CAIRSGGADGDTQYF
TGTGCCATCAGAAGCGGGGGGGCCGATGGAGATACGCAGTATTTT
>-|TRBV4-3|13|-|TRBJ1-3
CASSQRSGNTIYF
TGCGCCAGCAGCCAAAGATCTGGAAACACCATATATTTT
>TRBD1|TRBV6-6|15|-|TRBJ2-1
CASSPRDRGPGGPFF
TGTGCCAGCAGTCCAAGGGACAGGGGGCCCGGTGGTCCGTTCTTC
>-|TRBV6-4|13|-|TRBJ2-3
CASSDSDTDTQYF
TGTGCCAGCAGTGACTCGGACACAGATACGCAGTATTTT
>TRBD1|TRBV28|15|-|TRBJ1-2
CASSSMGTGIYGYTF
TGTGCCAGCAGTTCAATGGGGACAGGGATCTATGGCTACACCTTC
>-|TRBV5-1|18|-|TRBJ2-3
CASSRDGRTPNPTDTQYF
TGCGCCAGCAGTCGAGACGGACGGACACCTAATCCCACAGATACGCAGTATTTT
>-|TRBV5-6|15|-|TRBJ1-2
CASSFQQARGYGYTF
TGTGCCAGCAGCTTTCAACAGGCAAGGGGATATGGCTACACCTTC
>TRBD2|TRBV9|15|-|TRBJ2-7
CASSVDPSGAREQYF
TGTGCCAGCAGCGTAGATCCTAGCGGTGCGCGTGAGCAGTACTTC
>TRBD1|TRBV7-9|14|-|TRBJ1-6
CASSPTGGNSPLHF
TGTGCCAGCAGCCCTACAGGGGGTAATTCACCCCTCCACTTT
>TRBD2|TRBV7-2|15|-|TRBJ2-3
CASSLTSGGPDTQYF
TGTGCCAGCAGCTTAACTTCGGGGGGGCCAGATACGCAGTATTTT
>-|TRBV4-1|15|once|TRBJ1-6
CASSQWQGEDSPLHF
TGCGCCAGCAGCCAATGGCAGGGAGAGGATTCACCCCTCCACTTT
>TRBD1|TRBV19|16|once|TRBJ2-1
CASSMPGQGSYNEQFF
TGTGCCAGTAGTATGCCGGGACAGGGTTCCTACAATGAGCAGTTCTTC
>-|TRBV7-9|15|-|TRBJ2-3
CASSLTGRDTDTQYF
TGTGCCAGCAGCTTGACTGGGAGAGACACAGATACGCAGTATTTT
>TRBD1|TRBV24-1|14|-|TRBJ2-7
CATSDPGQGYEQYF
TGTGCCACCAGTGATCCGGGACAGGGGTACGAGCAGTATTTC
>-|TRBV6-5|15|-|TRBJ1-2
CASSSGETTNYGYTF
TGTGCCAGCAGCAGCGGTGAAACAACTAACTATGGCTACACCTTC
>-|TRBV12-3/TRBV12-4|12|-|TRBJ1-1
CASSLSNTEAFF
TGTGCCAGCAGTTTATCGAACACTGAAGCTTTCTTT
>TRBD2|TRBV5-1|16|-|TRBJ2-3
CASSLLTSGSTDTQYF
TGCGCCAGCAGCTTACTGACTAGCGGAAGCACAGATACGCAGTATTTT
>TRBD2|TRBV6-5|16|-|TRBJ2-7
CASSYSRLAGAYEQYF
TGTGCCAGCAGTTACTCGCGGCTAGCGGGGGCCTACGAGCAGTACTTC
>-|TRBV6-5|16|-|TRBJ2-7
CASSFSQGGSLYEQYF
TGTGCCAGCAGTTTCTCCCAGGGGGGATCCCTCTACGAGCAGTACTTC
>-|TRBV18|15|-|TRBJ1-2
CASSSKRTVDYGYTF
TGTGCCAGCTCCTCTAAGCGGACAGTAGACTATGGCTACACCTTC
>-|TRBV29-1|14|-|TRBJ1-2
CSALPTDTNYGYTF
TGCAGCGCCCTACCGACGGACACTAACTATGGCTACACCTTC
>TRBD2|TRBV5-1|16|-|TRBJ2-2
CASSPGLAGGPGELFF
TGCGCCAGCAGCCCCGGACTAGCGGGGGGGCCCGGGGAGCTGTTTTTT
>TRBD2|TRBV29-1|17|-|TRBJ2-3
CSATGGGVFLSTDTQYF
TGCAGCGCTACGGGGGGGGGCGTTTTCCTTAGCACAGATACGCAGTATTTT
>TRBD1|TRBV5-1|13|-|TRBJ1-6
CASRGQGNSPLHF
TGCGCCAGCAGGGGACAGGGCAATTCACCCCTCCACTTT
>TRBD1|TRBV2|14|-|TRBJ1-6
CASSDEGALTPLHF
TGTGCCAGCAGTGACGAGGGGGCGTTAACACCCCTCCACTTT
>-|TRBV20-1|10|-|TRBJ2-5
CSASLATQYF
TGCAGTGCTAGTCTGGCCACCCAGTACTTC
>-|TRBV30|12|-|TRBJ2-7
CAWSAGLYEQYF
TGTGCCTGGAGTGCGGGACTCTACGAGCAGTACTTC
>TRBD1|TRBV5-4|15|-|TRBJ1-2
CASSTGDRGSEGYTF
TGTGCCAGCAGCACGGGGGACAGGGGCAGTGAAGGCTACACCTTC
>-|TRBV29-1|13|-|TRBJ1-1
CSVETGLNTEAFF
TGCAGCGTTGAAACAGGTCTGAACACTGAAGCTTTCTTT
>-|TRBV27|15|-|TRBJ2-1
CASKSIAGLRNEQFF
TGTGCCAGCAAGTCCATAGCAGGGCTACGGAATGAGCAGTTCTTC
>-|TRBV5-6|11|-|TRBJ2-1
CASSLVQEQFF
TGTGCCAGCAGCTTGGTCCAGGAGCAGTTCTTC
>-|TRBV28|15|few|TRBJ2-7
CASSFSRALSYEQYF
TGTGCCAGCAGTTTCTCCAGGGCGCTCTCCTACGAGCAGTACTTC
>-|TRBV13|17|-|TRBJ2-1
CASSNIPGSRNYNEQFF
TGTGCCAGCAGCAATATCCCGGGGAGCCGCAACTACAATGAGCAGTTCTTC
>TRBD1|TRBV6-1|18|-|TRBJ2-7
CASRERAGGGIATYEQYF
TGTGCCAGCAGGGAACGAGCAGGGGGTGGGATAGCTACTTACGAGCAGTACTTC
>-|TRBV12-3/TRBV12-4|13|-|TRBJ1-5
CASSLQGNQPQHF
TGTGCCAGCAGTTTACAGGGAAATCAGCCCCAGCATTTT
>-|TRBV4-3|17|-|TRBJ2-7
CASSQEYGKIRAYEQYF
TGCGCCAGCAGCCAAGAGTATGGGAAGATCAGGGCCTACGAGCAGTACTTC
>TRBD1|TRBV2|19|once|TRBJ1-2
CASSEGTAGQVPDRNGYTF
TGTGCCAGCAGTGAAGGAACCGCCGGACAGGTGCCTGACAGGAATGGCTACACCTTC
>TRBD1|TRBV5-6|14|-|TRBJ2-7
CASSPGQGAFVQYF
TGTGCCAGCAGCCCGGGACAGGGGGCTTTTGTGCAGTACTTC
>-|TRBV27|15|-|TRBJ2-3
CASSFGGAGADTQYF
TGTGCCAGCAGTTTTGGGGGGGCTGGGGCAGATACGCAGTATTTT
>-|TRBV15|17|-|TRBJ2-1
CATSRDQLGETYNEQFF
TGTGCCACCAGCAGAGATCAACTAGGGGAGACCTACAATGAGCAGTTCTTC
>TRBD1|TRBV4-2|16|-|TRBJ1-5
CASSQDPGGRNQPQHF
TGTGCCAGCAGCCAAGATCCAGGGGGCCGGAATCAGCCCCAGCATTTT
>-|TRBV10-2|13|-|TRBJ2-7
CASSESSSYEQYF
TGCGCCAGCAGTGAGTCAAGCAGCTACGAGCAGTACTTC
>-|TRBV5-1|15|-|TRBJ1-3
CASSLVGGQGNTIYF
TGCGCCAGCAGCTTGGTGGGGGGACAAGGAAACACCATATATTTT
>-|TRBV11-1|15|-|TRBJ1-3
CASSPRTGAGNTIYF
TGTGCCAGCAGCCCCCGCACCGGAGCTGGAAACACCATATATTTT
>-|TRBV5-1|14|-|TRBJ1-1
CASKSVQGVTEAFF
TGCGCCAGCAAGTCGGTACAGGGTGTAACTGAAGCTTTCTTT
>TRBD1|TRBV5-4|16|-|TRBJ1-1
CASSFGTELMNTEAFF
TGTGCCAGCAGCTTCGGGACAGAACTAATGAACACTGAAGCTTTCTTT
>-|TRBV2|18|-|TRBJ2-4
CASRDLQGALASENIQYF
TGTGCCAGCAGGGATCTACAGGGCGCCCTGGCGTCCGAAAACATTCAGTACTTC
>TRBD1|TRBV6-5|15|-|TRBJ2-1
CASSRGPTGENEQFF
TGTGCCAGTTCCAGGGGGCCTACGGGAGAAAATGAGCAGTTCTTC
>-|TRBV25-1|12|-|TRBJ1-6
CASSGENSPLHF
TGTGCCAGCAGTGGTGAGAATTCACCCCTCCACTTT